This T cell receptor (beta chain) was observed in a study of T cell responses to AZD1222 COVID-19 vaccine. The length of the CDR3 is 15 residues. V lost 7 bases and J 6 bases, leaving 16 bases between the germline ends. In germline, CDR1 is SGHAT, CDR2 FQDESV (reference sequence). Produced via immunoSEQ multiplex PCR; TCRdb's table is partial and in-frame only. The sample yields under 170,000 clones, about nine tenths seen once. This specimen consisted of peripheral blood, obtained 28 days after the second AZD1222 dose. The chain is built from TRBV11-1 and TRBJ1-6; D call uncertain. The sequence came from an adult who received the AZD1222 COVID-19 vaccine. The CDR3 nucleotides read TGTGCCAGCACTCTGGACCGCGCCTCTAATTCACCCCTCCACTTT. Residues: CASTLDRASNSPLHF.